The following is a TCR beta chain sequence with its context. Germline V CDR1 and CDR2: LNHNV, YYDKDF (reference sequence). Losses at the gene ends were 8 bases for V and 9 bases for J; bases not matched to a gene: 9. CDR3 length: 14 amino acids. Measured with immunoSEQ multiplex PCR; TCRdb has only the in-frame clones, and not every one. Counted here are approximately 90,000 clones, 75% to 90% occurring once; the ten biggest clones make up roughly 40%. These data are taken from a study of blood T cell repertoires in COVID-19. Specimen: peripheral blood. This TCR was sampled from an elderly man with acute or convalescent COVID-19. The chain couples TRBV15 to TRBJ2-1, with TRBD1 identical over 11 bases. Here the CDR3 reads CATATGQGVGEQFF. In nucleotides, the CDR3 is TGTGCCACCGCTACGGGACAGGGGGTCGGTGAGCAGTTCTTC.